These T cell receptor beta chains were read from a single sample in a study of T cells in Graves' hyperthyroidism and ophthalmopathy. TCRdb passed the multiplex PCR reads through MiXCR, listing each CDR3 protein once. In the table there are a few hundred thousand distinct CDR3 sequences, 15% to 20% of which are singletons. The sequenced material came from blood. The origin of the receptors is a woman aged 40 to 49 with Graves' ophthalmopathy. CDR3s include the opening cysteine and the closing phenylalanine or tryptophan. Not all rows give a size; the values are once, few, many and, for expanded clones, a class.

clone_size,cdr3_length,j_call,v_call,cdr3_aa
.,16,TRBJ1-1,TRBV6-5,CASSYSLDRGGTEAFF
many,16,TRBJ1-4,TRBV30,CAWSVRGGPTNEKLFF
many,16,TRBJ2-1,TRBV3-1,CASSQDSGGGGNEQFF
many,15,TRBJ2-7,TRBV11-2,CASSPRLAGGLEQYF
many,14,TRBJ1-1,TRBV18,CASSPSRANTEAFF
many,16,TRBJ1-6,TRBV20-1,CSARPLPGVENSPLHF
.,15,TRBJ2-2,TRBV20-1,CSARSTGTSSGELFF
many,13,TRBJ1-2,TRBV30,CAWSGGPNYGYTF
few,13,TRBJ1-5,TRBV2,CASSDILVQPQHF
many,16,TRBJ2-7,TRBV11-2,CASSKIAGLKDYEQYF
few,16,TRBJ2-7,TRBV20-1,CSAITTSGRRRSGQYF
many,14,TRBJ1-1,TRBV12-3/TRBV12-4,CASSVSQMNTEAFF
many,15,TRBJ2-3,TRBV7-3,CASSSGLAETDTQYF
few,17,TRBJ1-1,TRBV4-1,CASSPGQARGFNTEAFF
many,13,TRBJ2-1,TRBV27,CASSALVGNEQFF
.,15,TRBJ1-5,TRBV6-1,CASSSATYSNQPQHF
many,16,TRBJ1-6,TRBV11-2,CASTYPSAGTNSPLHF
once,14,TRBJ1-2,TRBV19,CASKTSDRDYGYTF
few,14,TRBJ1-5,TRBV6-1,CASSLYGYNQPQHF
.,17,TRBJ1-4,TRBV4-1,CASSNKIRGTTNEKLFF
.,16,TRBJ2-5,TRBV5-1,CASSWAGLAGQETQYF
few,15,TRBJ1-2,TRBV20-1,CSARGGRAGIHGYTF
many,14,TRBJ1-2,TRBV20-1,CSARDRTGGDGYTF
few,14,TRBJ2-7,TRBV3-1,CASSYRLAGDEQYF
.,13,.,TRBV3-1,CASSRRDTYEQFF
.,16,TRBJ2-2,TRBV19,CANTPQGGLNTGELFF
.,13,TRBJ1-1,TRBV19,CASSMEGQREAFF
many,14,TRBJ2-7,TRBV7-8,CASSRTGDYYEQYF
few,15,TRBJ2-5,TRBV12-3/TRBV12-4,CASSFTLGSQETQYF
many,15,TRBJ2-5,TRBV12-3/TRBV12-4,CASSLVTGGRKTQYF
many,17,TRBJ2-1,TRBV15,CATSRLIGTGGESQQFF
many,16,TRBJ1-5,TRBV18,CASSPPGTGGNQPQHF
few,18,TRBJ2-2,TRBV7-8,CASSFPDIGSWGTGELFF
many,16,TRBJ2-3,TRBV2,CASRMARGAGTDTQYF
many,17,TRBJ1-5,TRBV28,CASSSSRDRGKGQPQHF
.,13,TRBJ2-5,TRBV19,CASSIRQQETQYF
many,12,TRBJ2-5,TRBV20-1,CSASHPGGTQYF
.,15,TRBJ2-2,TRBV5-1,CASSFTITGPGELFF
few,16,TRBJ2-1,TRBV4-1,CASTTHEGNSYNEQFF
.,13,TRBJ2-4,TRBV6-2/TRBV6-3,CASSYSGGNIQYF
many,16,TRBJ2-1,TRBV5-1,CASSFGTSGGNNEQFF
.,17,TRBJ2-3,TRBV6-1,CASSDTGASGRRDTQYF
many,16,TRBJ2-7,TRBV7-8,CASSRHRDRETYEQYF
many,14,TRBJ2-5,TRBV12-3/TRBV12-4,CASSYPGLEETQYF
many,13,TRBJ2-6,TRBV18,CASSELEANVLTF
.,14,TRBJ2-4,TRBV28,CASSKGEGVGIQYF
many,11,TRBJ1-1,TRBV2,CASSIETEAFF
many,15,TRBJ1-2,TRBV7-9,CASSLMETGGYGYTF
few,14,TRBJ1-5,TRBV6-1,CASSQNGGHQPQHF
.,16,TRBJ1-4,TRBV27,CASSFFNGGGNEKLFF
many,16,TRBJ2-3,TRBV7-2,CASSPGLGKGTDTQYF
.,16,TRBJ2-3,TRBV5-1,CASSLVVQKSTDTQYF
.,14,TRBJ1-5,TRBV19,CASTRDRDNQPQHF
.,15,TRBJ1-1,TRBV19,CASSTRQGGRTEAFF
.,14,TRBJ2-5,TRBV5-1,CASSLEPAQETQYF
.,16,TRBJ2-7,TRBV27,CASSALRDRPECEQYF
many,17,TRBJ2-7,TRBV3-1,CASSQVGFPPSPYEQYF
few,15,TRBJ2-1,TRBV19,CASSILGEGYNEQFF
many,15,TRBJ2-3,TRBV28,CASSAPGQGADTQYF
many,16,TRBJ2-2,TRBV25-1,CASSETASGDTGELFF